This record covers a single T cell receptor beta chain. Its antigen is unknown. Base qualities were left out, and no much larger clone turns up one base away. The same CDR3 is also encoded by other DNA sequences in this sample. This sample was taken from a study of shared clonotypes between healthy human individuals (dated by TCRdb to 2019 to 2021). Regarding the research as a whole: Three men and a couple of women, aged 18 to 49 years, made up the cohort. Libraries were prepared and TCR repertoires were sequenced by different laboratories using diverse techniques, in order to increase sequencing depth and limit assay-specific biases. For each donor, CD4 naive and CD4 memory were each run on three plates, CD8 naive on two plates, and CD8 memory on one plate. Blood TCR repertoires of about five healthy adults were deeply sequenced to estimate repertoire size and the extent of clonotype sharing between individuals. Each donor's leukapheresis produced roughly between roughly 0.94 and 9.5 billion PBMCs.

General findings and caveats noted by the study authors: Across a few donors, approximately 4.9% of naive CD4, roughly 3.8% of naive CD8, 2% to 2.5% of memory CD4, and about 0.44% of memory CD8 clonotypes were shared. Clonotypes shared by all four sorted-subset donors showed higher generation probabilities than non-shared clonotypes. Based on pairwise subsampling, the degree of clonotype sharing among donors was expected to be affected by sequencing depth. Sampling was restricted to blood, and TCR repertoires in tissues likely differ from the TCR repertoires found in blood. Because the study included only a small number of donors, the genetic and exposure-history diversity represented was limited. Estimated clonotype richness was generally larger for naive than for memory subsets. Rarefaction of sorted-subset datasets indicated incomplete sequencing despite the large sequencing depth.

TCR CDR3 regions were amplified from genomic DNA by multiplex PCR using the deep immunoSEQ assay. Genomic DNA extracted from each cell subset was distributed evenly over all wells of several immunoSEQ 96-well plates, and each plate served as one replicate. For sorted subsets, each replicate PCR was loaded with roughly 190 ng genomic DNA, equivalent to 30,000 or so T cell genomes. The purified libraries were quantified using a Qubit 3.0 fluorometer, sized with a Bioanalyzer 2100, and then quantified again using the KAPA Library Quantification kit. A separate single-read 150-cycle Illumina NextSeq 550 flow cell was used to sequence each immunoSEQ 96-well plate. The authors' pipeline ran thus. Because only junctional sequences without quality scores were contained in the immunoSEQ output, filtering matching that applied to full-length reads could not be performed. Sequences were annotated with PyIR, a Python wrapper for IgBLAST v1.9, and V/J genes and CDR3 were assigned using IMGT germline references. Any read was removed if the V/J assignment was weak (E-value above 1e-6), the CDR3 was missing, or the read contained stop codons, out-of-frame junctions, or ambiguous translated residues. V3J clonotypes were defined as sequences sharing an identical inferred V gene, J gene, and CDR3 amino acid sequence. Percentage overlap between repertoires was computed as shared unique clonotypes divided by the size of the smaller repertoire. Three approaches were used to assess repertoire richness: RTK rarefaction, the Chao1 estimator, and Recon v2.1 estimates of unobserved clonotypes. OLGA was used to compute generation probabilities for all TCRbeta clonotypes that the gDNA method yielded from a few donors. TCRdb obtained this table from immuneACCESS and retained in-frame rearrangements with V and J assigned. These tables miss some clones; where compared with another copy, unresolved V genes account for less than half of the shortfall, and the remainder is unexplained. That table supplies the V and J calls and clone size; D and trimming were determined from the DNA. This sample comprises 1.5 million to 2.5 million clones, around 96% of them detected only once. The ten biggest clones cover more than 0.9% of the sample.

Deletion took 0 bases off V and 3 bases off J, with a span of 9 bases between the germline ends. In the germline V gene (reference sequence), CDR1 corresponds to LNHNV and CDR2 to YYDKDF. The CDR3 spans 15 residues, from the cysteine through the phenylalanine. The sequence is cut down to CDR3 DNA, 45 bases in frame from base 1. CD8 naive samples consisted of CD45RO-negative cells that were positively selected for CCR7, yielding a CD45RA+CCR7+ population without TemRA cells. The donors were healthy, HIV-negative adults with no recently reported acute infections or vaccinations. Every donor was a Caucasian adult living in Nashville, Tennessee, USA. Blood was collected by leukapheresis, and PBMCs were isolated by Ficoll-Histopaque density gradient centrifugation and then cryopreserved in liquid nitrogen vapor phase. Purity and quantity of every magnetically sorted T cell population were checked by analytical flow cytometry. Each sorted fraction had its genomic DNA isolated and then quantified by UV absorbance on a Nanodrop 2000c.

The sequence came from a man younger than 35 in good health. Sequencing was performed on naive CD8+ T cells sorted from blood. The cell subset or site label on this specimen signifies: CD45RA+CCR7+. The V gene is TRBV15 and the J gene is TRBJ1-5; D gene: possibly TRBD1, on 5 matching bases. For the CDR3, the sequence is CATSRDEGPNQPQHF. The sequence in DNA is TGTGCCACCAGCAGAGATGAGGGACCCAATCAGCCCCAGCATTTT.